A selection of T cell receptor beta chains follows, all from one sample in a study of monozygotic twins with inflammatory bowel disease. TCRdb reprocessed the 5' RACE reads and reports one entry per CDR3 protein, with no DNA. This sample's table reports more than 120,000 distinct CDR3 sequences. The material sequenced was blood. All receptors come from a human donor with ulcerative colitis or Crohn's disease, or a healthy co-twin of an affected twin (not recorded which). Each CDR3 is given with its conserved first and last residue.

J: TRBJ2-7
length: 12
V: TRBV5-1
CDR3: CASSLDTTEQYF

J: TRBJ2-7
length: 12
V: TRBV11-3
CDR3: CASSLTEGEQYF

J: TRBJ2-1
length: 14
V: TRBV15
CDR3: CAASGTGGLNEQFF

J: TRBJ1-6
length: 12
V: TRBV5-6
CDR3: CASSGNVSPLHF

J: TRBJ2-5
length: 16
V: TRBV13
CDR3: CASSSRDRVLRETQYF

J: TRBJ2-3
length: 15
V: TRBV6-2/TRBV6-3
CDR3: CASSYTKGQGDTQYF

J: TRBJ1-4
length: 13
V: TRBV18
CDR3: CASSPGSGEKLFF

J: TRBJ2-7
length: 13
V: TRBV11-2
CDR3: CASSFSQGYEQYF

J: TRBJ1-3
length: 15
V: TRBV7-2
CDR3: CASRPAGARGNTIYF

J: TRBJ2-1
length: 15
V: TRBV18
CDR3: CASSTRDRGYNEQFF

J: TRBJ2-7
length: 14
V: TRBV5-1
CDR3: CASGISGDTYEQYF

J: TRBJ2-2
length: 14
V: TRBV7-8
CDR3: CASSFYRDPGELFF

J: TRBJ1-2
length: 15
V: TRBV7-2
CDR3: CASSQRADSNYGYTF

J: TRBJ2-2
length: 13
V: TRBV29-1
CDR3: CSVPGRNTGELFF

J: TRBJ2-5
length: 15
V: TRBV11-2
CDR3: CASSLGMGLQETQYF

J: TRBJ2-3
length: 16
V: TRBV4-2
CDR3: CASSQERVNPGDTQYF

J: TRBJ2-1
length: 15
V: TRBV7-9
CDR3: CASSLISGTYNEQFF

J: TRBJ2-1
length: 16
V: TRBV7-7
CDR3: CASSLAPDTSYNEQFF

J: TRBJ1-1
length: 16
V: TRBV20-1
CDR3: CSVINPQRQGIGRAFF

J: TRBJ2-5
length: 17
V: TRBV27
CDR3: CASSLLARGPGGETQYF

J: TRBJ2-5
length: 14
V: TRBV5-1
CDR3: CASSLQGPQETQYF

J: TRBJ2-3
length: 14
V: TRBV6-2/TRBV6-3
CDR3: CASSNRQVSDTQYF

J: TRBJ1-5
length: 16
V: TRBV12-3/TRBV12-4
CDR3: CASSLSGTGTSQPQHF

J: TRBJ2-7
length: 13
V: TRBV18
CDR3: CASSPLDSYGQYF

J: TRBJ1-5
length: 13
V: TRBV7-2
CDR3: CASSPAPNQPQHF